The entry below gives a single T cell receptor (beta chain) sequence along with its context. Its antigen remains unknown. The entry originates in a study of cytomegalovirus exposure and HLA in healthy donors. Germline-derived CDR1 and CDR2 are KGHSH and LQKENI. V lost 5 bases and J 4 bases, leaving 11 bases between the germline ends. The CDR3 is 14 amino acids. The study's findings and limits: Information on immune exposure was restricted to one variable (CMV serostatus).

The PCR used 60 Vbeta and 13 Jbeta primers. Clones were sequenced by immunoSEQ multiplex PCR, and TCRdb holds only the in-frame ones, with some missing. The sample has around 210,000 clones, 75% to 85% seen once; the top ten hold around 0.4%. This sequence originates from a male donor in good health and CMV-seropositive. The chain combines TRBV18 with TRBJ1-4; no reliable D call. The sequenced material came from PBMCs. CDR3 sequence reads: CASSVSQNNEKLFF. The CDR3, as DNA: TGTGCCAGCTCAGTCTCACAGAATAATGAAAAACTGTTTTTT.